Listed below are T cell receptor beta chains from one sample, sequenced in a study of identical twins. Each CDR3 protein gets one entry after TCRdb re-called the 5' RACE reads with MiXCR. Of about 220,000 distinct CDR3 sequences listed, less than 10% are singletons. Sequenced sample: memory (CD45RO+) T cells sorted from blood. These receptors were taken from a woman aged 18-29 years in good health. Both conserved end residues are part of each CDR3. The D gene is left open where the match is weak. Only some rows state a clone size, as once, few, many or a class for expanded clones.

clone size	D gene	J gene	V gene	CDR3 protein	CDR3 DNA
NA	NA	TRBJ2-7	TRBV5-6	CASSLHGVKYF	TGTGCCAGCAGCTTGCACGGGGTGAAGTACTTC
few	NA	TRBJ2-1	TRBV30	CAWATGIGNEQFF	TGTGCCTGGGCCACAGGGATCGGCAATGAGCAGTTCTTC
NA	NA	TRBJ1-5	TRBV6-5	CASSYPEGRGQPQHF	TGTGCCAGCAGTTACCCCGAGGGGCGAGGTCAGCCCCAGCATTTT
few	TRBD1	TRBJ2-1	TRBV9	CASSVGPGQNYNEQFF	TGTGCCAGCAGCGTAGGACCGGGACAGAACTACAATGAGCAGTTCTTC
many	NA	TRBJ2-3	TRBV5-1	CASRLGPTDTQYF	TGCGCCAGCAGATTGGGACCCACAGATACGCAGTATTTT
many	NA	TRBJ1-2	TRBV2	CASTAGSYGYTF	TGTGCCAGCACAGCGGGCAGCTATGGCTACACCTTC
NA	TRBD2	TRBJ2-1	TRBV20-1	CSARPRLAGGSYNEQFF	TGCAGTGCTAGACCGAGACTAGCGGGGGGTTCCTACAATGAGCAGTTCTTC
NA	TRBD2	TRBJ2-1	TRBV3-1	CASSQKAGAYNEQFF	TGTGCCAGCAGCCAAAAAGCGGGAGCGTACAATGAGCAGTTCTTC
NA	TRBD1	TRBJ1-2	TRBV28	CASSLRQGGAVGYTF	TGTGCCAGCAGCCTTCGACAGGGCGGAGCGGTGGGCTACACCTTC
many	TRBD2	TRBJ2-2	TRBV20-1	CSARGSGDTGELFF	TGCAGTGCTAGAGGAAGCGGGGACACCGGGGAGCTGTTTTTT